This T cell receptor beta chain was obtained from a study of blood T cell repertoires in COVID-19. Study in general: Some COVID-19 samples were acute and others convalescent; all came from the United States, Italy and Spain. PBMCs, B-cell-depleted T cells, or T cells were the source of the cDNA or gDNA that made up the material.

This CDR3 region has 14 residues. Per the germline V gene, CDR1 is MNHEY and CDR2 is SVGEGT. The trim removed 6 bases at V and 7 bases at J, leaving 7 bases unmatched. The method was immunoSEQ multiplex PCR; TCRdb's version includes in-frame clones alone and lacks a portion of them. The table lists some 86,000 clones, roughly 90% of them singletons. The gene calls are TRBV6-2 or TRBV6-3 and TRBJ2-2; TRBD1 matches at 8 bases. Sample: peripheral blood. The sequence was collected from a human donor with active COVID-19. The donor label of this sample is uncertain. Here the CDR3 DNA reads TGTGCCAGCAGCCAAGACAGGGGCATCGGGGAGCTGTTTTTT. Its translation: CASSQDRGIGELFF.